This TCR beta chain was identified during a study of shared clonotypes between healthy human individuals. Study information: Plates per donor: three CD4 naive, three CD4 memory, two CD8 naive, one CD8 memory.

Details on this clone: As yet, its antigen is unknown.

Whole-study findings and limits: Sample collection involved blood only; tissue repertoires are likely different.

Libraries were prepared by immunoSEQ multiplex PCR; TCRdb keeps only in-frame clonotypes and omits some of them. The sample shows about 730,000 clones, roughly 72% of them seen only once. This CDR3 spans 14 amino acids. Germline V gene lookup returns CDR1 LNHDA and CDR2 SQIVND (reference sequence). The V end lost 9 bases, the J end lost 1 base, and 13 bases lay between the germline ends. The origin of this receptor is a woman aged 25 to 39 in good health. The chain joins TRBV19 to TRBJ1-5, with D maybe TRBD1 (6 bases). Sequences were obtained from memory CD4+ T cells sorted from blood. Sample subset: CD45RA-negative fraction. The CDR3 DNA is TGTGCCAGCTGGGGGGGGGCGAGCAATCAGCCCCAGCATTTT. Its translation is CASWGGASNQPQHF.